This T cell receptor beta chain was recovered during a study of cytomegalovirus exposure and HLA in healthy donors. With regard to this clone: This sample also contains other DNA sequences that code for the same CDR3.

PCR involved 60 Vbeta and 13 Jbeta primers. The repertoire was sequenced with immunoSEQ multiplex PCR; TCRdb's copy has only in-frame clones and lacks some. The table records 100,000 to 150,000 clones, over 65% of them present only once. Germline-derived CDR1 and CDR2 are LGHNT and FRNRAP. Trimming stripped 1 base from V and 3 bases from J, with 4 bases between. The CDR3 loop spans 12 amino acids. This chain connects TRBV12-5 to TRBJ2-7; D is uncertain. This clonotype was obtained from a man between 18 and 29 years old in good health and CMV-seropositive. Sequencing was performed on PBMCs. As DNA, the CDR3 is TGTGCTAGTGGTTTGGGGAGCTACGAGCAGTACTTC. Protein sequence: CASGLGSYEQYF.